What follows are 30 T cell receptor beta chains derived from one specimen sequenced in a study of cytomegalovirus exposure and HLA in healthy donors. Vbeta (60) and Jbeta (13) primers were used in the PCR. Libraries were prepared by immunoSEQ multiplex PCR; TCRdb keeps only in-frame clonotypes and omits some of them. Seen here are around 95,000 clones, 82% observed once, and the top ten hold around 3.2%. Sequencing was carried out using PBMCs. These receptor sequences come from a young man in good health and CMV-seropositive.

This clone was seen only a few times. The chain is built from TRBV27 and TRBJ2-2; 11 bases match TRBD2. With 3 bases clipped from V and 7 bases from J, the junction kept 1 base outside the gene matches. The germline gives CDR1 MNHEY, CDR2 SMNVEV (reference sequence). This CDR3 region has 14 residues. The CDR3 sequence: CASSLGLAVGELFF. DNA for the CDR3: TGTGCCAGCAGTTTGGGACTAGCGGTCGGGGAGCTGTTTTTT.

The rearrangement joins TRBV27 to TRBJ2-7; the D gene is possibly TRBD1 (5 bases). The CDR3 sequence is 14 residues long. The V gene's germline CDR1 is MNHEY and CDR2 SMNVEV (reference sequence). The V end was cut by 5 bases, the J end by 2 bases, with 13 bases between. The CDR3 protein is CASSPVDSPYEQYF. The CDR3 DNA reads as TGTGCCAGCAGTCCCGTTGACAGTCCCTACGAGCAGTACTTC.

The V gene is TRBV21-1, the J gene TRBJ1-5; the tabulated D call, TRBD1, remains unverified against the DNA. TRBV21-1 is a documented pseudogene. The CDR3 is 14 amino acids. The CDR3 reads CASIGDRVSQPQHF. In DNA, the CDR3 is TGTGCCAGCATAGGGGACAGGGTGAGCCAGCCCCAGCATTTT.

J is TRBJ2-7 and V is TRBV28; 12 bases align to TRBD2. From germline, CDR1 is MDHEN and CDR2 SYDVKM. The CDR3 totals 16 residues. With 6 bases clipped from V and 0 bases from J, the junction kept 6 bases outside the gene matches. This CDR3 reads CASSLAGGPSSYEQYF. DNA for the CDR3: TGTGCCAGCAGCCTAGCGGGAGGGCCTAGCTCCTACGAGCAGTACTTC.

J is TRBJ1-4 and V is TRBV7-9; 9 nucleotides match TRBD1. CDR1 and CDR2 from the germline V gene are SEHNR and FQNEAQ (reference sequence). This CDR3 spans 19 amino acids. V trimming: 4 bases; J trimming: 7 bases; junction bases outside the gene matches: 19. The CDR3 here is CASSSPPGTGTSLTEKLFF. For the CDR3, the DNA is TGTGCCAGCAGCTCTCCTCCCGGGACAGGGACATCCCTGACTGAAAAACTGTTTTTT.

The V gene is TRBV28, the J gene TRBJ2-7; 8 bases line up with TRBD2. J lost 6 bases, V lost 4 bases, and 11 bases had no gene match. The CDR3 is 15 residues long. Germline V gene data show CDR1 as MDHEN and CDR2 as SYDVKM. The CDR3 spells CASSYGLLAAGEQYF. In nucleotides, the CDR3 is TGTGCCAGCAGTTATGGTTTACTAGCGGCAGGCGAGCAGTACTTC.

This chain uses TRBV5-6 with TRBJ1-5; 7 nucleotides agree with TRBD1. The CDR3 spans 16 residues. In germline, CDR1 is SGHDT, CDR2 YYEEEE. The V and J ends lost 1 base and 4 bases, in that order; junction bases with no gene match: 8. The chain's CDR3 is CASSLSSPGGNQPQHF. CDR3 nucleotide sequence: TGTGCCAGCAGCTTGAGTAGCCCAGGGGGAAATCAGCCCCAGCATTTT. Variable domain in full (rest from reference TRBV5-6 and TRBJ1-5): DAGVTQSPTHLIKTRGQQVTLRCSPKSGHDTVSWYQQALGQGPQFIFQYYEEEERQRGNFPDRFSGHQFPNYSSELNVNALLLGDSALYLCASSLSSPGGNQPQHFGDGTRLSIL.

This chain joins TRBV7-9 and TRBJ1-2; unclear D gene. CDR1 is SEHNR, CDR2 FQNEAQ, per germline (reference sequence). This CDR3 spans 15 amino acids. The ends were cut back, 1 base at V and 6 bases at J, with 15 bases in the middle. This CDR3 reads CASSLGGAYNHGYTF. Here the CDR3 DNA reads TGTGCCAGCAGCTTAGGTGGAGCCTACAACCATGGCTACACCTTC.

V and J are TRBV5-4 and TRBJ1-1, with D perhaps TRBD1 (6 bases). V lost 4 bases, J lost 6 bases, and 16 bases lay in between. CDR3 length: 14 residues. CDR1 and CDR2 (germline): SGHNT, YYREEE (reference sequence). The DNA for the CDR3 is TGTGCCAGCAGCCCCGGGACATCTAGGGCTGAAGCTTTCTTT. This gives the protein CASSPGTSRAEAFF.

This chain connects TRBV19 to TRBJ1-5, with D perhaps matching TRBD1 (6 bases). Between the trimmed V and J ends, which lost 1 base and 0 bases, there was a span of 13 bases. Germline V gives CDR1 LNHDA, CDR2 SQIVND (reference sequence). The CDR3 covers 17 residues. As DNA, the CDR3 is TGTGCCAGTAGTATAGGTCTGGACAGCTATAGCAATCAGCCCCAGCATTTT. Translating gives CASSIGLDSYSNQPQHF.

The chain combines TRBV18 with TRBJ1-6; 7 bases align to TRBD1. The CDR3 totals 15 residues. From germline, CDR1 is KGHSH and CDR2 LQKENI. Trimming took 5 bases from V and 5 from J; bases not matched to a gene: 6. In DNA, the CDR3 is TGTGCCAGCTCATTACGACAGGGCGATAATTCACCCCTCCACTTT. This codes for CASSLRQGDNSPLHF.

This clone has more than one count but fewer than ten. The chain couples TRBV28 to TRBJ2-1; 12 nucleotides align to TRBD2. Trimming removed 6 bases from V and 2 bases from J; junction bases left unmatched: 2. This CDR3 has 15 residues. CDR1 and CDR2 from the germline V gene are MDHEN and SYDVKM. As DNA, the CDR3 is TGTGCCAGCAGCCTAGCGGGAGGGCCCTACAATGAGCAGTTCTTC. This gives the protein CASSLAGGPYNEQFF.

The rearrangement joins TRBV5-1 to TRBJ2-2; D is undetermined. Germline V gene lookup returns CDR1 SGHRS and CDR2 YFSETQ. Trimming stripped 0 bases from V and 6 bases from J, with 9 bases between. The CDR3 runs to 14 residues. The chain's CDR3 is CASSLGPSAGELFF. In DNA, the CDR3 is TGCGCCAGCAGCTTGGGACCGAGCGCCGGGGAGCTGTTTTTT. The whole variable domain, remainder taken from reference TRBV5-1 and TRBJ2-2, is KAGVTQTPRYLIKTRGQQVTLSCSPISGHRSVSWYQQTPGQGLQFLFEYFSETQRNKGNFPGRFSGRQFSNSRSEMNVSTLELGDSALYLCASSLGPSAGELFFGEGSRLTVL.

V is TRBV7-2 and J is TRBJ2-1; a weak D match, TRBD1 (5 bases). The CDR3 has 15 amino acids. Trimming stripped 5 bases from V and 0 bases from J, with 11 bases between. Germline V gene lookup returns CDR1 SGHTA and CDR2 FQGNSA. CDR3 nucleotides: TGTGCCAGCAGCCTAAGACAGAGCTCCTACAATGAGCAGTTCTTC. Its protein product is CASSLRQSSYNEQFF.

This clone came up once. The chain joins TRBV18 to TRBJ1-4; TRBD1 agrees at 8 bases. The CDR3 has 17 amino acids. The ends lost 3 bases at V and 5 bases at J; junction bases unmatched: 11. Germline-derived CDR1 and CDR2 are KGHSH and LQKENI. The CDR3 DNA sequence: TGTGCCAGCTCACCCCAACCGGGGGACAGGACGAATGAAAAACTGTTTTTT. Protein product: CASSPQPGDRTNEKLFF.

The CDR3 DNA reads TGTGCCAGCAGTTTAAAAGCGGGGACCTCTGAGCAGTACTTC. Protein: CASSLKAGTSEQYF. The V gene is TRBV27, the J gene TRBJ2-7; 7 bases line up with TRBD2. The ends lost 2 bases at V and 7 bases at J; junction bases unmatched: 8. Germline V gives CDR1 MNHEY, CDR2 SMNVEV (reference sequence). CDR3 length: 14 amino acids.

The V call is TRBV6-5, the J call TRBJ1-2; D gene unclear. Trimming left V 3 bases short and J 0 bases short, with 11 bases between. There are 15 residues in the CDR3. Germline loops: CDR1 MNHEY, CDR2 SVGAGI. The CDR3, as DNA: TGTGCCAGCAGTTATCGGCGGATGGCTAACTATGGCTACACCTTC. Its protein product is CASSYRRMANYGYTF.

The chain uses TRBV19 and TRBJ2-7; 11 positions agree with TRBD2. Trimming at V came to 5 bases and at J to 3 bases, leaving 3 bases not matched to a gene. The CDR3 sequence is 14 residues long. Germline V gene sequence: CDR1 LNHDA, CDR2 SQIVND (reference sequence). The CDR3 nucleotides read TGTGCCAGTAGTCCCGGGACTAGCGGCTACGAGCAGTACTTC. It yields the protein CASSPGTSGYEQYF.

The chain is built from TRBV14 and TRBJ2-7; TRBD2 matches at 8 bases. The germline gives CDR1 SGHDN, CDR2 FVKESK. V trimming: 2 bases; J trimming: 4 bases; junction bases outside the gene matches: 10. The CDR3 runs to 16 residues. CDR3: CASSQLSSGGPYEQYF. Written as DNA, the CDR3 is TGTGCCAGCAGCCAATTATCGTCGGGAGGGCCGTACGAGCAGTACTTC.

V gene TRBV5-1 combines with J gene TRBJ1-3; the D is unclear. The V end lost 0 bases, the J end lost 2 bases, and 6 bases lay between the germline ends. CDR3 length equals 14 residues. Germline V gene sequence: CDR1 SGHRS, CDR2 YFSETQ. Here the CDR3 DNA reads TGCGCCAGCAGCTTGGAACAAGCTGGAAACACCATATATTTT. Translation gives CASSLEQAGNTIYF. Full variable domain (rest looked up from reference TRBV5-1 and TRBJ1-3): KAGVTQTPRYLIKTRGQQVTLSCSPISGHRSVSWYQQTPGQGLQFLFEYFSETQRNKGNFPGRFSGRQFSNSRSEMNVSTLELGDSALYLCASSLEQAGNTIYFGEGSWLTVV.

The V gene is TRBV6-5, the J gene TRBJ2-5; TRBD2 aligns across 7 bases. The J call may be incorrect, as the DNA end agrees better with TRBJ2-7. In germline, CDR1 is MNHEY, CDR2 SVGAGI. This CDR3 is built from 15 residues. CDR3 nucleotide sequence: TGTGCCAGCAGTTACCGGGCTAGCGGAGGGGTCGAGCAGTACTTC. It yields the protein CASSYRASGGVEQYF.

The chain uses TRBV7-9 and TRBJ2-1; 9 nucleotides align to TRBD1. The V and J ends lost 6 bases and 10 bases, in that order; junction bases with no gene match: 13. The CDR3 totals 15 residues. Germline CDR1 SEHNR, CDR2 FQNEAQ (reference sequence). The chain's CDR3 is CASRPPGQGKGEQFF. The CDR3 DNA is TGTGCCAGCAGGCCCCCGGGACAGGGTAAGGGAGAGCAGTTCTTC.

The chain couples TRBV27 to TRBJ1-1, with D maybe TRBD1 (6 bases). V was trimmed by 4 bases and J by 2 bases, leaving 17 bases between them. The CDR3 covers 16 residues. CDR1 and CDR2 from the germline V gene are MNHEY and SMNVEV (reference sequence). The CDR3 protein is CASSYVRGGRNTEAFF. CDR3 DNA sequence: TGTGCCAGCAGTTATGTTCGCGGGGGCAGAAACACTGAAGCTTTCTTT.

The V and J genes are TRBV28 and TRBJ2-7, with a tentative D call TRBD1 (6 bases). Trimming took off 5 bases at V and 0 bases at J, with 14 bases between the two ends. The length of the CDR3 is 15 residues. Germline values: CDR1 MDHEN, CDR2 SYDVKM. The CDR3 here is CASSPSTGYSYEQYF. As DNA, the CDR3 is TGTGCCAGCAGTCCCTCGACAGGATACTCCTACGAGCAGTACTTC.

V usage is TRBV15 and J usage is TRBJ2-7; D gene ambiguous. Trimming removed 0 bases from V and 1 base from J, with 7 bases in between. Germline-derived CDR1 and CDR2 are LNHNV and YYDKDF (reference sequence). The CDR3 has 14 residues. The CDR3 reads CATSRERKSYEQYF. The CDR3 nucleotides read TGTGCCACCAGCAGAGAGAGGAAGTCCTACGAGCAGTACTTC.

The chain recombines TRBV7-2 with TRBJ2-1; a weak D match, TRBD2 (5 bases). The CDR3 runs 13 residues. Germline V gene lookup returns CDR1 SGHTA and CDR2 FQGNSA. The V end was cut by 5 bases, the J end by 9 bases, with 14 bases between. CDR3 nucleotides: TGTGCCAGCAGCCCCCACGGTCGGGGTGAGCAGTTCTTC. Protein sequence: CASSPHGRGEQFF.

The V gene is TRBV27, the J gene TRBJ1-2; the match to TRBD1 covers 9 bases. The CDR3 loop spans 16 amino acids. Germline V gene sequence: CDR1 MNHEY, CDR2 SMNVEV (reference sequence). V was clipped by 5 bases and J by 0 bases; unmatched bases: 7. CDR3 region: CASSPQDRGANYGYTF. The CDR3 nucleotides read TGTGCCAGCAGTCCCCAGGACAGGGGTGCTAACTATGGCTACACCTTC.

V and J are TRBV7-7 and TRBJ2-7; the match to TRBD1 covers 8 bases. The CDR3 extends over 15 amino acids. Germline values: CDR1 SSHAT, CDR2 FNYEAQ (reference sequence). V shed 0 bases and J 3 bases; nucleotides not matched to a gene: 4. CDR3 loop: CASSLATGEIYEQYF. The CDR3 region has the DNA TGTGCCAGCAGCTTAGCGACAGGGGAGATCTACGAGCAGTACTTC.

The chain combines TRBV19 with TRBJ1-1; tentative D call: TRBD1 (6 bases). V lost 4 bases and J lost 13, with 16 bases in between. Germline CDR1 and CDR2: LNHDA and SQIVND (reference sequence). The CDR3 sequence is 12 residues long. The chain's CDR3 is CASSTRDNFLFF. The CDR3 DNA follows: TGTGCCAGTAGTACCCGGGACAATTTCCTTTTCTTT.

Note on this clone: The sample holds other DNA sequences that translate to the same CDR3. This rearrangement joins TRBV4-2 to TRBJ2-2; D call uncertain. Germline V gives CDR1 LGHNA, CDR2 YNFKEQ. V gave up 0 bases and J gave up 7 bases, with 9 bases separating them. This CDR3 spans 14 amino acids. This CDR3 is CASSQDRVFGELFF. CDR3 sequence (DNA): TGTGCCAGCAGCCAAGACCGGGTCTTCGGGGAGCTGTTTTTT.